This T cell receptor beta chain was documented in a study of vaccination effects on CD4 cells after COVID-19. About the study: Convalescent patients (three in total) were sampled early and late after vaccination. Post-vaccine draws lagged the second dose by a median of 72 days.

About this clone: Antigen unknown.

ViraFEST used viral peptide pools to expand antigen-specific CD4+ T cells before sequencing. The culture ran for nine to eleven days, and then CD4+ T cells were isolated. Infection dated between March and December 2020, before the Alpha, Beta and Delta variants reached the United States. Each participant was administered two doses of either the BNT162b2 or the mRNA-1273 vaccine. Regarding the study as a whole: The study enrolled few convalescent patients and sampled no early post-infection timepoints.

Here immunoSEQ multiplex PCR was the method, and the copy in TCRdb shows in-frame clones only, minus some. The sample includes some 17,000 clones, approximately 82% of them seen just once. V lost 3 bases to trimming and J lost 4 bases, with 11 bases between them. CDR3 length equals 14 residues. The germline V gene has CDR1 LNHDA and CDR2 SQIVND (reference sequence). The chain uses TRBV19 and TRBJ2-3, with D tentatively TRBD2 (5 bases). This sequence was found in a human donor who had a prior SARS-CoV-2 infection. The sequencing used CD4+ T cells from PBMCs cultured with SARS-CoV-2 spike peptides, collected after COVID-19 vaccination. CDR3 DNA: TGTGCCAGTAGTATTATGCTAGCTCCAGATACGCAGTATTTT. Translation: CASSIMLAPDTQYF.